A selection of T cell receptor beta chains follows, all from one sample in a study of technical replicates of blood from four donors. The method was immunoSEQ multiplex PCR; TCRdb's version includes in-frame clones alone and lacks a portion of them. This sample has over 75,000 clones, with 95% to 97% found just once. Sequencing input: T cells isolated from PBMCs. The source of these receptors is a human donor in good health. The CDR3 runs from the conserved cysteine through the conserved F or W. Each record gives: D gene, J gene, V gene, clone size, CDR3 DNA, CDR3 protein. D genes are given only for firm matches. Part of the rows lack a size; the others show once, few, many or a class for expanded clones.

. TRBJ2-2 TRBV5-1 . TGCGCCAGCAGCTTACAGGCCCCGAACACCGGGGAGCTGTTTTTT CASSLQAPNTGELFF
TRBD1 TRBJ2-5 TRBV30 . TGTGCCTCGAGGAAAGGGACAGGGAGAGAGACCCAGTACTTC CASRKGTGRETQYF
. TRBJ2-7 TRBV27 . TGTGCCAGCAATCATGTAGGGTACGGACAGATTTACGAGCAGTACTTC CASNHVGYGQIYEQYF
TRBD2 TRBJ2-1 TRBV7-8 . TGTGCCAGCAGCTTAGTATTGCGGCTAGCGGGGATCAATGAGCAGTTCTTC CASSLVLRLAGINEQFF
TRBD2 TRBJ2-1 TRBV7-8 . TGTGCCAGCAGCTTCGGTGAAGCGGGAGAGCAGTTCTTC CASSFGEAGEQFF
. TRBJ1-2 TRBV5-1 . TGCGCCAGCAGCGTAGTGGAGGTTAAGATTTATGGCTACACCTTC CASSVVEVKIYGYTF
. TRBJ2-1 TRBV27 . TGTGCCAGCAGTTATCAGGGCTATGAGCAGTTCTTC CASSYQGYEQFF
TRBD1 TRBJ2-3 TRBV7-6 . TGTGCCAGCAGCTTAGGGACAGGGTGGGAGAAAGGCACAGATACGCAGTATTTT CASSLGTGWEKGTDTQYF
. TRBJ2-7 TRBV20-1 once TGCAGTGCGTCGGACAGCTACGAGCAGTACTTC CSASDSYEQYF
. TRBJ1-4 TRBV5-1 once TGCGCCAGCAGCCCCCCCGGGATTGAAAAACTGTTTTTT CASSPPGIEKLFF
TRBD1 TRBJ1-2 TRBV18 . TGTGCCAGCTCACCGCAGGGGGCTAACTATGGCTACACCTTC CASSPQGANYGYTF